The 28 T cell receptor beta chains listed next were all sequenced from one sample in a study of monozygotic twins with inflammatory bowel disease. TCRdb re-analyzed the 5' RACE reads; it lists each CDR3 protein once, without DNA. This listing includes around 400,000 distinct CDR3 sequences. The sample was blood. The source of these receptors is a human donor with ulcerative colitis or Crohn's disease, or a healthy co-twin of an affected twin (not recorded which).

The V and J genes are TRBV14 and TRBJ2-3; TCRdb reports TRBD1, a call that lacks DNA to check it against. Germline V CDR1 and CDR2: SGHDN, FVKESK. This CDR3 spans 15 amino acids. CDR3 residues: CASSQGYTGSDTQYF.

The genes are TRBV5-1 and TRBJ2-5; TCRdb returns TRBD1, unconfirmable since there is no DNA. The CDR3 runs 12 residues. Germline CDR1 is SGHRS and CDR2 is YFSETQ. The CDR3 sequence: CASRDNQETQYF.

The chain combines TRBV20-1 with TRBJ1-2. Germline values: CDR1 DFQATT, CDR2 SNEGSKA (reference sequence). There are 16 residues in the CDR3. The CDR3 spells CSAISRDSKALYGYTF.

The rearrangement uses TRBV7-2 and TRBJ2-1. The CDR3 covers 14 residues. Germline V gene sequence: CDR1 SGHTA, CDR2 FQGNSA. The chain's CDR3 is CASSLEVLYNEQFF.

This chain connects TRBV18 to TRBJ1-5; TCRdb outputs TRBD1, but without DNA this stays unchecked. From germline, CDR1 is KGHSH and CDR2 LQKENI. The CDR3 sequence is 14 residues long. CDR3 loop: CASSQGTGPEPQHF.

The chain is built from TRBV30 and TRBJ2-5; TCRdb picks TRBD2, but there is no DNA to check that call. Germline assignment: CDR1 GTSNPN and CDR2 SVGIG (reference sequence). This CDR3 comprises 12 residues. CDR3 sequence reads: CAWSPGGKTQYF.

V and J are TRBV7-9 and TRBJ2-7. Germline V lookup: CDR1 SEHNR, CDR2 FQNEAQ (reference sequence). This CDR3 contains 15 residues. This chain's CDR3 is CASSSAGRGYYEQYF.

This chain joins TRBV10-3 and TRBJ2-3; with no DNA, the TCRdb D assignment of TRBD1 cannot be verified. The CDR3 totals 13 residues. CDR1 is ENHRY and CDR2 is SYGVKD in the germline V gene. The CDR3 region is CAISEFRADTQYF.

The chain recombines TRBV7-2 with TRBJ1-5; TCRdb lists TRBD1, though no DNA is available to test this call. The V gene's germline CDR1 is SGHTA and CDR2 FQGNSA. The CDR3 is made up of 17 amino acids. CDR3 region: CASSRSPGQGLNQPQHF.

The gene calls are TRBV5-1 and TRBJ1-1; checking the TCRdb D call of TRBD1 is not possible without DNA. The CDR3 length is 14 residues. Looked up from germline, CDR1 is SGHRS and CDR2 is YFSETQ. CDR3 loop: CASTVGQTNTEAFF.

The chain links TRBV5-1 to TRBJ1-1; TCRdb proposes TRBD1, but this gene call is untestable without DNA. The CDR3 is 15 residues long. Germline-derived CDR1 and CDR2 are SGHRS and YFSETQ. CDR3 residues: CASSLEAGANTEAFF.

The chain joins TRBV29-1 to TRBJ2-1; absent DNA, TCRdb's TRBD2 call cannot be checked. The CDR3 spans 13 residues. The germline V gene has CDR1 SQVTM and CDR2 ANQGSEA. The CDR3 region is CSVELAGHNEQFF.

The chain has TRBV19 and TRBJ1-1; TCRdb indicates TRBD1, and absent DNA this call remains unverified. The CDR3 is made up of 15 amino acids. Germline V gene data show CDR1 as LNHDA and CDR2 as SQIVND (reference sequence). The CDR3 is CASSISSPGGTEAFF.

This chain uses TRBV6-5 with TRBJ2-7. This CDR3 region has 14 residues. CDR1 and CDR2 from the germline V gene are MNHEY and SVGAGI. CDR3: CASSYQQSYYEQYF.

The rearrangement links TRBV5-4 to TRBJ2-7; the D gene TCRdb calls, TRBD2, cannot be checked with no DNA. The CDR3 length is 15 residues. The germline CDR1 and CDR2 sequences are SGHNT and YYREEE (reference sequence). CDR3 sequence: CASSRTSGGSSEQYF.

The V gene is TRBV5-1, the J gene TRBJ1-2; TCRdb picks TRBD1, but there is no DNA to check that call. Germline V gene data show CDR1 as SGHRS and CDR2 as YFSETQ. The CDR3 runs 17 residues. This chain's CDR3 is CASSLNPGQGSSYGYTF.

The CDR3 reads CASRPRPNEKLFF. This chain uses TRBV27 with TRBJ1-4. CDR3 size: 13 residues. Germline CDR1 and CDR2: MNHEY and SMNVEV (reference sequence).

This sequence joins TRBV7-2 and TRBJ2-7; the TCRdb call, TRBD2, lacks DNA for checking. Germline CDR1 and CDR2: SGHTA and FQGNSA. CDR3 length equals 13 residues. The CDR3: CASSLKSTYEQYF.

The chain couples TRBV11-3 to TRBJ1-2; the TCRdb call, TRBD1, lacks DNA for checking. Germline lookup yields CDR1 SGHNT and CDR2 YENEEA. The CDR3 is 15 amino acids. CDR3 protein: CASSLVIGTLYGYTF.

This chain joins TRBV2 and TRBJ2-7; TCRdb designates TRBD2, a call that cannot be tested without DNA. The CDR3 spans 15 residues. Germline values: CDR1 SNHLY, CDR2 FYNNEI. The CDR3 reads CASSEEGQAPYEQYF.

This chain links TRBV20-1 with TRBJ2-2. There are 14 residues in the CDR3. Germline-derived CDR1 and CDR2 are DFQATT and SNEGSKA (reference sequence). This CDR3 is CSARVTPNTGELFF.

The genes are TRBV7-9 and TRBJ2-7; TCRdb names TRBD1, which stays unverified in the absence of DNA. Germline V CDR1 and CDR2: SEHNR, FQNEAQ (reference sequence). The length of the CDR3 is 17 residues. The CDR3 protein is CASSLNHRDRELDEQYF. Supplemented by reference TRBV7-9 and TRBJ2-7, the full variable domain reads DTGVSQNPRHKITKRGQNVTFRCDPISEHNRLYWYRQTLGQGPEFLTYFQNEAQLEKSRLLSDRFSAERPKGSFSTLEIQRTEQGDSAMYLCASSLNHRDRELDEQYFGPGTRLTVT.

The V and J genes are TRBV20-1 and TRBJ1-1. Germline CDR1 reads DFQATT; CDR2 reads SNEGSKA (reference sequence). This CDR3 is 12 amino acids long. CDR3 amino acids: CSASSANTEAFF.

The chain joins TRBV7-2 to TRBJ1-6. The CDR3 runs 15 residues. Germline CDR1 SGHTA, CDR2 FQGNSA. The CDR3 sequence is CASRSAGAYNSPLHF.

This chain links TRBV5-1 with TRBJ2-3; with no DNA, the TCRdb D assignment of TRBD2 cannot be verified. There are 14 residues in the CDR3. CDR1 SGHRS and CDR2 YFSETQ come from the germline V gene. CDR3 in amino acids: CASSDGTSGRTQYF. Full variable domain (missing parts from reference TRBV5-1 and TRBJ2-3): KAGVTQTPRYLIKTRGQQVTLSCSPISGHRSVSWYQQTPGQGLQFLFEYFSETQRNKGNFPGRFSGRQFSNSRSEMNVSTLELGDSALYLCASSDGTSGRTQYFGPGTRLTVL.

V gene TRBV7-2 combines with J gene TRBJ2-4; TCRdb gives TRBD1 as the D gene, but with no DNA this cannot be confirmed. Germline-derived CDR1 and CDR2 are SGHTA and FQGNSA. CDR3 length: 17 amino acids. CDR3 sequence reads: CASSQRGTRNPKNIQYF.

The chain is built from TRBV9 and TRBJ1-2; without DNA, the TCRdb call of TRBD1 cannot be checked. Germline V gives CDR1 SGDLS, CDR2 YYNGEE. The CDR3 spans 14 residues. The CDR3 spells CASSAGTGNYGYTF.

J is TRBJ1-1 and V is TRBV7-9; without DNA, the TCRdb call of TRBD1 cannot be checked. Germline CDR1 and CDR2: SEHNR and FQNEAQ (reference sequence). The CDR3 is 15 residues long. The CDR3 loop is CTSRAGQEMNTEAFF. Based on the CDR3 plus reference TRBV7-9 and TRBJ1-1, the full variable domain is DTGVSQNPRHKITKRGQNVTFRCDPISEHNRLYWYRQTLGQGPEFLTYFQNEAQLEKSRLLSDRFSAERPKGSFSTLEIQRTEQGDSAMYLCTSRAGQEMNTEAFFGQGTRLTVV.